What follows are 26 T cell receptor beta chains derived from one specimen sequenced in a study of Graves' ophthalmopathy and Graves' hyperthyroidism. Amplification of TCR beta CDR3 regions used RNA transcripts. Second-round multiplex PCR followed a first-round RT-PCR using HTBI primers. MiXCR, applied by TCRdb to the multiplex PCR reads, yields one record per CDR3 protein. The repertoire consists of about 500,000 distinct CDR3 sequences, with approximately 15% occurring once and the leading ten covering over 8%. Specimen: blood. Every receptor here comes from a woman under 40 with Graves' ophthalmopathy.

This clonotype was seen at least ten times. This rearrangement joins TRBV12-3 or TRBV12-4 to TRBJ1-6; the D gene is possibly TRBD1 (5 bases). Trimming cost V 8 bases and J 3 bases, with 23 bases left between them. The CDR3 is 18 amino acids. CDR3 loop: CASCLGELRGFYNSPLHF. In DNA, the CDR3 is TGTGCCAGCTGCCTCGGGGAGTTAAGGGGATTCTATAATTCACCCCTCCACTTT.

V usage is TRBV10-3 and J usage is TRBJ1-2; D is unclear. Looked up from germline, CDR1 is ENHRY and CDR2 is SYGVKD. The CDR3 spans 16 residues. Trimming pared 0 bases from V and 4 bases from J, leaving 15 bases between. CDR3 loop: CAISESFEGRSYGYTF. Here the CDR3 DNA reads TGTGCCATCAGTGAGTCGTTTGAGGGTCGTTCCTATGGCTACACCTTC.

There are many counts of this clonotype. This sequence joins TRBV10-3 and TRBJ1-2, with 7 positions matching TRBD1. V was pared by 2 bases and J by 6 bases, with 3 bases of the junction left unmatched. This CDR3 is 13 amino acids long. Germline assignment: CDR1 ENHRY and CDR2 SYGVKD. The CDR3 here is CAISERDSDGYTF. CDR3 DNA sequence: TGTGCCATCAGTGAGCGGGACAGCGATGGCTACACCTTC.

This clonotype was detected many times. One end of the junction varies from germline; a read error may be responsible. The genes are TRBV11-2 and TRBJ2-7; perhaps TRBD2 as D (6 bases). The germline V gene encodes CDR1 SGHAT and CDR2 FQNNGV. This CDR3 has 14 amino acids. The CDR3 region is CASSSTSHHYEQYF. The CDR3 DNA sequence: TGTGCCAGCAGCTCTACTAGCCACCACTACGAGCAATACTTC.

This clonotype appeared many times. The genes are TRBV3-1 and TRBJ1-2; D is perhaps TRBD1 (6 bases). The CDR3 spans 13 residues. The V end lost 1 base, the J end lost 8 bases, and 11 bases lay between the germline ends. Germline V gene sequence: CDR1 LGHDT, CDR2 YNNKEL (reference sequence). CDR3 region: CASSQARGGGYTF. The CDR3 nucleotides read TGTGCCAGCAGCCAAGCCAGGGGCGGAGGCTACACCTTC.

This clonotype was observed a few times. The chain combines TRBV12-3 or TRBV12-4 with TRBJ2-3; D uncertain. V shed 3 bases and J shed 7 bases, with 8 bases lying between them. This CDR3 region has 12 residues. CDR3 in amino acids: CASSFEPYTQYF. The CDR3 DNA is TGTGCCAGCAGTTTCGAACCCTATACGCAGTATTTT.

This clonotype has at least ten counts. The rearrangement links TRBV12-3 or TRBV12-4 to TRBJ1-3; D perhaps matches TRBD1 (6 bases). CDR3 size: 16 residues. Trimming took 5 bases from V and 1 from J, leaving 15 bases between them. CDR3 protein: CASSPGGGRSGNTIYF. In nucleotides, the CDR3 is TGTGCCAGCAGTCCAGGCGGGGGGCGTTCTGGAAACACCATATATTTT.

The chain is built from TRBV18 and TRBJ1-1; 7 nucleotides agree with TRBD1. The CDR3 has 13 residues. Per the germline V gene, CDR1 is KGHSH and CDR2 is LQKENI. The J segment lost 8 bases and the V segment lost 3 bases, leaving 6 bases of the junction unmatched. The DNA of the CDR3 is TGTGCCAGCTCACCGGGACAGATGGTAGAAGCTTTCTTT. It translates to CASSPGQMVEAFF.

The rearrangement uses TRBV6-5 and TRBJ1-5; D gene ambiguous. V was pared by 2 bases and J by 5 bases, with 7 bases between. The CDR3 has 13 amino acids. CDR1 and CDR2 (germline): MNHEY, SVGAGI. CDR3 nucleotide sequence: TGTGCCAGCAGTTACAAGGGCGATCAGCCCCAGCATTTT. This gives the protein CASSYKGDQPQHF.

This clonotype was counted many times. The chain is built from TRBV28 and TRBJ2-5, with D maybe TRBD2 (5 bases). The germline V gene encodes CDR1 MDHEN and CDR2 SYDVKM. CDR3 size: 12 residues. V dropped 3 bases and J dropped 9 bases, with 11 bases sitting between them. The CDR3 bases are TGTGCCAGCAGTTTGGTCAACGGGGCCCAGTACTTC. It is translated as CASSLVNGAQYF.

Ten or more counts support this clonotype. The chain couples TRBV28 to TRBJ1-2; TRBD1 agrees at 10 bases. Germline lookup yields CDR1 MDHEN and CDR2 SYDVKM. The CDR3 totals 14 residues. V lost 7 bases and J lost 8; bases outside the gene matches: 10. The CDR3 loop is CASTQDRGIGGYTF. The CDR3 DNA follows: TGTGCCAGCACCCAGGACAGGGGGATAGGGGGCTACACCTTC.

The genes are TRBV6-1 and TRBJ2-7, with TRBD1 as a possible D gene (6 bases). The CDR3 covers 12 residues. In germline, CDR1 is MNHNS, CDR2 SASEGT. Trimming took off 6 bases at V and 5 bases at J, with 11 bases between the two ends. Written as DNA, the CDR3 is TGTGCCAGCAGCCGGGGACAAGACGAGCAGTACTTC. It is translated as CASSRGQDEQYF.

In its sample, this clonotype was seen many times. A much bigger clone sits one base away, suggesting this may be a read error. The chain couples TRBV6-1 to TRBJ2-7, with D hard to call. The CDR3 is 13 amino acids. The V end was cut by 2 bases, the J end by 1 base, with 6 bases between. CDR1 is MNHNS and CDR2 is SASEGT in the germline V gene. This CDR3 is CASSESRSYEQYF. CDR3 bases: TGTGCCAGCAGTGAATCCCGATCCTACGAGCAGTACTTC.

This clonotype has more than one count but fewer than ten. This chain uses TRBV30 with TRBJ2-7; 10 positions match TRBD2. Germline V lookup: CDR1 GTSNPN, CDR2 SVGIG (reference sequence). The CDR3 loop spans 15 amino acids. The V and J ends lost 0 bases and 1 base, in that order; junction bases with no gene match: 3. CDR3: CAWSVTSGLSYEQYF. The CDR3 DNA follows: TGTGCCTGGAGTGTGACTAGCGGGCTATCCTACGAGCAGTACTTC.

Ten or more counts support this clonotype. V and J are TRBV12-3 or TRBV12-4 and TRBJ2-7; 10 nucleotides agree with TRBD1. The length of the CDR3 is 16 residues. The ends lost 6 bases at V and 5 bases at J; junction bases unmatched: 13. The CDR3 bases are TGTGCCAGCAGCGTATGGGGGACAGGGGATTTGAACGAGCAGTACTTC. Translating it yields CASSVWGTGDLNEQYF.

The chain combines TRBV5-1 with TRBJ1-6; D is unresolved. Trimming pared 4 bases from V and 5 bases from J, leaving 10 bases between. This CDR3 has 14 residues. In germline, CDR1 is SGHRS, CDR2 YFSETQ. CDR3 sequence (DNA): TGCGCCAGCAGCCCCCGGGGAGATAATTCACCCCTCCACTTT. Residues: CASSPRGDNSPLHF.

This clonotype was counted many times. DNA for the CDR3: TGTGCCAGCAGCCCCCCCGGGACCCATCCCTACGAGCAGTACTTC. Its translation is CASSPPGTHPYEQYF. The chain employs TRBV28 and TRBJ2-7; D tentatively fits TRBD1 or TRBD2 (5 bases each). V was pared by 6 bases and J by 2 bases, with 17 bases between. The germline V gene has CDR1 MDHEN and CDR2 SYDVKM. The CDR3 extends over 15 amino acids.

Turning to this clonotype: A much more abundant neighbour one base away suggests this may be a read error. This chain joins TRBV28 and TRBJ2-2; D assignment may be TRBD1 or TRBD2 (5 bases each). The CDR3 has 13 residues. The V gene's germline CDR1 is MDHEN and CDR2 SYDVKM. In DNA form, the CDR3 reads TGTGCCAGCGGGGGAGCGAACTCCGGGGAGCTGTTTTTT. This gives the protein CASGGANSGELFF. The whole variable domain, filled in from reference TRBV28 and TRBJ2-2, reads DVKVTQSSRYLVKRTGEKVFLECVQDMDHENMFWYRQDPGLGLRLIYFSYDVKMKEKGDIPEGYSVSREKKERFSLILESASTNQTSMYLCASGGANSGELFFGEGSRLTVL.

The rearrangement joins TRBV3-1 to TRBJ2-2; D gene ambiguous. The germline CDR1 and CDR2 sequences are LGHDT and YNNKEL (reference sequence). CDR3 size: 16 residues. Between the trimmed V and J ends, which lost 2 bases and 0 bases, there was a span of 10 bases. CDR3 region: CASSQIQSPNTGELFF. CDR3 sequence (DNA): TGTGCCAGCAGCCAAATTCAGTCTCCGAACACCGGGGAGCTGTTTTTT.

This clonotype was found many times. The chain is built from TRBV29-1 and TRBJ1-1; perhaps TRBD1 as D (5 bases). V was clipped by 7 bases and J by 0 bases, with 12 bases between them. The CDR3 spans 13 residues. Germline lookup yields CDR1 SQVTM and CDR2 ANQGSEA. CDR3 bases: TGCAGCGGCAGAACAGGTTTGAACACTGAAGCTTTCTTT. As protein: CSGRTGLNTEAFF.

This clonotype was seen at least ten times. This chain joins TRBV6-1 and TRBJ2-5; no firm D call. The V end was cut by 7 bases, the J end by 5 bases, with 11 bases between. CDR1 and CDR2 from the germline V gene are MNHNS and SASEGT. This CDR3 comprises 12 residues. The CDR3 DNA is TGTGCCAGCAATAGGGTATCGGAGACCCAGTACTTC. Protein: CASNRVSETQYF.

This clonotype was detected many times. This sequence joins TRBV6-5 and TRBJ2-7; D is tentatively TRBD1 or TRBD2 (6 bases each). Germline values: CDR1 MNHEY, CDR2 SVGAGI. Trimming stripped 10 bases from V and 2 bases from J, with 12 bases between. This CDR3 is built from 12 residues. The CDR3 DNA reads TGTGCCACCCGGGGGCCTACCTACGAGCAGTACTTC. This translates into CATRGPTYEQYF.

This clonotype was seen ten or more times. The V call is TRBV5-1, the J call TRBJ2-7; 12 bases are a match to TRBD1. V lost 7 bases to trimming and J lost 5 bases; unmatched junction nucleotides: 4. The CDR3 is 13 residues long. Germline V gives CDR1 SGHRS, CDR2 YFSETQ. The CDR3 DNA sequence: TGCGCCAGCGGGACAGGGGGCCGGAACGAGCAGTACTTC. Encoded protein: CASGTGGRNEQYF.

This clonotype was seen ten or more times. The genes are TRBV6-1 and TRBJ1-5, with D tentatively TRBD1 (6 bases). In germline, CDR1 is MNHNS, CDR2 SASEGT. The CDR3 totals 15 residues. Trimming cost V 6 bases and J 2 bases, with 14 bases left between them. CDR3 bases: TGTGCCAGCAGCGGTTACAGGGTCGGCAATCAGCCCCAGCATTTT. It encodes CASSGYRVGNQPQHF.

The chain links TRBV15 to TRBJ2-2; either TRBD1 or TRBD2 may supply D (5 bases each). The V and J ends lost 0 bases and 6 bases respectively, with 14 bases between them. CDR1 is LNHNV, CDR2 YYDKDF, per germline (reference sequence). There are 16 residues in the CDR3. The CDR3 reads CATSRDQGVVPGELFF. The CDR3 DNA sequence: TGTGCCACCAGCAGAGATCAGGGAGTAGTCCCCGGGGAGCTGTTTTTT. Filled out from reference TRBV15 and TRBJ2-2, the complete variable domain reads DAMVIQNPRYQVTQFGKPVTLSCSQTLNHNVMYWYQQKSSQAPKLLFHYYDKDFNNEADTPDNFQSRRPNTSFCFLDIRSPGLGDTAMYLCATSRDQGVVPGELFFGEGSRLTVL.

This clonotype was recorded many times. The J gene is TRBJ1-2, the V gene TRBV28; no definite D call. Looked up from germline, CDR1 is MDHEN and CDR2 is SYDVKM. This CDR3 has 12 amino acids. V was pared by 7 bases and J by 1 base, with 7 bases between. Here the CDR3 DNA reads TGTGCCAGCAATCGAGTTAACTATGGCTACACCTTC. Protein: CASNRVNYGYTF.